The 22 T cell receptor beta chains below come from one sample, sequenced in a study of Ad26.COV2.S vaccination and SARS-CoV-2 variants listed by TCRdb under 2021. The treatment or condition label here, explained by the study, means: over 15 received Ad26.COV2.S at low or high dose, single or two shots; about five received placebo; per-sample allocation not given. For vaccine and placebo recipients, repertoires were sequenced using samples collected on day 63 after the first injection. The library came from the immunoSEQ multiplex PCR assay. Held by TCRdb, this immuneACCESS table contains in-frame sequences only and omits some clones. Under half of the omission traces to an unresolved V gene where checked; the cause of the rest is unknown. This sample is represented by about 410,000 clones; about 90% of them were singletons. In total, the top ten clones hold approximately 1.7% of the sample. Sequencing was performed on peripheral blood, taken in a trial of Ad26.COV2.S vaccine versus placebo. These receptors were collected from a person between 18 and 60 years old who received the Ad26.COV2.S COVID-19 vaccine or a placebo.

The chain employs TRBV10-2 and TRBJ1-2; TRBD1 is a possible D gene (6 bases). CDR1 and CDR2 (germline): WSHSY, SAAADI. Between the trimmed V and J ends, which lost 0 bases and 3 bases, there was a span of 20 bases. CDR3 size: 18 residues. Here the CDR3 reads CASSESLTDGGGDYGYTF. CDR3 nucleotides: TGCGCCAGCAGTGAGTCTTTGACTGACGGGGGGGGCGACTATGGCTACACCTTC.

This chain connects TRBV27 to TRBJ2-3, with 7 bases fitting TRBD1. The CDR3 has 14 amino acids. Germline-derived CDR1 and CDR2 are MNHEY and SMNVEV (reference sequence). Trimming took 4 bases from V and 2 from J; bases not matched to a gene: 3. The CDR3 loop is CASSYQGDTDTQYF. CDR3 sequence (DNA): TGTGCCAGCAGTTACCAGGGGGACACAGATACGCAGTATTTT.

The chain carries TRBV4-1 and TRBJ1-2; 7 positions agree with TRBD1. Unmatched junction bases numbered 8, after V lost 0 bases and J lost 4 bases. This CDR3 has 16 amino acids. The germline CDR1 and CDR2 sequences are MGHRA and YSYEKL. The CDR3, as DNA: TGCGCCAGCAGCCAAGATTTCACAGGGGCCCGCTATGGCTACACCTTC. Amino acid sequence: CASSQDFTGARYGYTF.

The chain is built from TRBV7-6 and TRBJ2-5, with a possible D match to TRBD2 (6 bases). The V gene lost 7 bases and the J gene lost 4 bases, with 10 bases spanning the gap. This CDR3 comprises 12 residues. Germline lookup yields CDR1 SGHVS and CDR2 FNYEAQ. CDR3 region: CASMAGRETQYF. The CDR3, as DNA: TGTGCCAGCATGGCGGGGAGAGAGACCCAGTACTTC.

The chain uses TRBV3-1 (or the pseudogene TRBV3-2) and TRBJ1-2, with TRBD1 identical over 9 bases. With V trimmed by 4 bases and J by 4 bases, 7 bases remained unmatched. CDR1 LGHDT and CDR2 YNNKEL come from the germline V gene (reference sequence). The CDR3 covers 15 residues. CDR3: CASSPPGTGTYGYTF. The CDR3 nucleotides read TGTGCCAGCAGCCCACCCGGGACAGGGACCTATGGCTACACCTTC.

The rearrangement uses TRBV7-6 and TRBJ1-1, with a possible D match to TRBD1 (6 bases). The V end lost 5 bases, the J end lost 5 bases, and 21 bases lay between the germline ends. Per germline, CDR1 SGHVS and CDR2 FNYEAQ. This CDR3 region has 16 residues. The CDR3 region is CASSRDPSGVGTEAFF. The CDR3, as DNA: TGTGCCAGCAGCCGCGACCCGTCAGGGGTAGGGACTGAAGCTTTCTTT.

CDR3 region: CASSPDPGAIAFF. The CDR3 nucleotides are TGTGCCAGCTCACCAGATCCAGGGGCGATCGCTTTCTTT. The chain is built from TRBV18 and TRBJ1-1, with a possible D match to TRBD1 (6 bases). The CDR3 has 13 amino acids. CDR1 KGHSH and CDR2 LQKENI come from the germline V gene. V lost 2 bases to trimming and J lost 11 bases, with 15 bases between them.

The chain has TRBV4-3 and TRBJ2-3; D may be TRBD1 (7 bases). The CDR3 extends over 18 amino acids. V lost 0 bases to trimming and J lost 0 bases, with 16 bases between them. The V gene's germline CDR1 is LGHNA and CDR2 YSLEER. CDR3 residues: CASSQDLEGASSTDTQYF. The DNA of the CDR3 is TGCGCCAGCAGCCAAGATCTGGAGGGGGCCTCTAGCACAGATACGCAGTATTTT.

The CDR3 here is CASRLRGWDEQFF. The CDR3 DNA sequence: TGTGCCAGCAGGCTACGAGGGTGGGATGAGCAGTTCTTC. The chain has TRBV28 and TRBJ2-1; a possible D gene is TRBD2 (5 bases). The CDR3 is 13 residues long. Germline values: CDR1 MDHEN, CDR2 SYDVKM. V was pared by 6 bases and J by 8 bases, with 14 bases between.

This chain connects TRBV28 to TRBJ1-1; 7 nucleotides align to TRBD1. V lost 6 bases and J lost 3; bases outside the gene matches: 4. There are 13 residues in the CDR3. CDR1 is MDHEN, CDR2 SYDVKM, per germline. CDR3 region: CASSRQGYTEAFF. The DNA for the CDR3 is TGTGCCAGCAGCAGACAGGGATACACTGAAGCTTTCTTT.

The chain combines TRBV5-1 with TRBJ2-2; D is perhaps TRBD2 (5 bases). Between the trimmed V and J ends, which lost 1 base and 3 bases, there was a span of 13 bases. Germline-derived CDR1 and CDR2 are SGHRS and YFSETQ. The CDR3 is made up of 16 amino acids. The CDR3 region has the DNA TGCGCCAGCAGCTTGCGTCTTCTGGAGGACACCGGGGAGCTGTTTTTT. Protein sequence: CASSLRLLEDTGELFF.

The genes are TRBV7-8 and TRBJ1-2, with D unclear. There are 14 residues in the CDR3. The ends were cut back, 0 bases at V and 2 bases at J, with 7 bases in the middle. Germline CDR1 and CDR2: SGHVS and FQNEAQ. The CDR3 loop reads CASSLAAGNYGYTF. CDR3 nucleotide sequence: TGTGCCAGCAGCTTAGCCGCGGGAAACTATGGCTACACCTTC.

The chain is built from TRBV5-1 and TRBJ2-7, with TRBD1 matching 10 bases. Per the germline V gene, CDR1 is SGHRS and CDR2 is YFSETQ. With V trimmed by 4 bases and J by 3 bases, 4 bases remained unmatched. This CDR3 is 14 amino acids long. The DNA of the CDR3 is TGCGCCAGCAGCCCAGGACAGGGGGTCTACGAGCAGTACTTC. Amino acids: CASSPGQGVYEQYF.

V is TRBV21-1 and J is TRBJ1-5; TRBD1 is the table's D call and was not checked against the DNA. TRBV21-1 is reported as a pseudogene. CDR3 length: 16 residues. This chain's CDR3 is CASSKGLQDSNQPQHF. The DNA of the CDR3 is TGTGCCAGCAGCAAAGGTTTACAGGATAGCAATCAGCCCCAGCATTTT.

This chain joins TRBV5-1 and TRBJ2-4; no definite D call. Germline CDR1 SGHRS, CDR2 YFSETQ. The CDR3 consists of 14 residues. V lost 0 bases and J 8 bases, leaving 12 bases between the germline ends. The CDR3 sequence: CASSLGGSRDIQYF. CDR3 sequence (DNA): TGCGCCAGCAGCTTGGGAGGATCCCGGGACATTCAGTACTTC.

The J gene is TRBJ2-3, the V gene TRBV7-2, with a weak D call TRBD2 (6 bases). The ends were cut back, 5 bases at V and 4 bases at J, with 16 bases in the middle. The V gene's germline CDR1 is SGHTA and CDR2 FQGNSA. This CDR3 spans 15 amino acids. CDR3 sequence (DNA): TGTGCCAGCAGCCTCAGACTAGGAGGGGCAGATACGCAGTATTTT. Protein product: CASSLRLGGADTQYF. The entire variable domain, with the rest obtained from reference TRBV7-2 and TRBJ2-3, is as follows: GAGVSQSPSNKVTEKGKDVELRCDPISGHTALYWYRQSLGQGLEFLIYFQGNSAPDKSGLPSDRFSAERTGGSVSTLTIQRTQQEDSAVYLCASSLRLGGADTQYFGPGTRLTVL.

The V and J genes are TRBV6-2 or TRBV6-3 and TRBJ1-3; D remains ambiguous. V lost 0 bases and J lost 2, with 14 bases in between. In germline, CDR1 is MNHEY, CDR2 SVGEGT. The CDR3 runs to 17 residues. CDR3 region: CASSYSATRLAGNTIYF. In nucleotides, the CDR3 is TGTGCCAGCAGTTACTCAGCCACGCGTCTCGCTGGAAACACCATATATTTT.

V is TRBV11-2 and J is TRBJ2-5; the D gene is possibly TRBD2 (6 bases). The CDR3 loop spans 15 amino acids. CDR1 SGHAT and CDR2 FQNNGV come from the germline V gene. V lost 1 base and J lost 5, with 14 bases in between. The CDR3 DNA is TGTGCCAGCAGCTTAGTTCTGGGGGGTGGGGAGACCCAGTACTTC. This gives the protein CASSLVLGGGETQYF.

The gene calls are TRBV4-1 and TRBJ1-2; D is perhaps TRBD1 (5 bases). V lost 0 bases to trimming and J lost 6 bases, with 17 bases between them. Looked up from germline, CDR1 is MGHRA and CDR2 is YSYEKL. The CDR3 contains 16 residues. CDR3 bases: TGCGCCAGCAGCCAAGACCCCCTCGGACTGACAGATGGCTACACCTTC. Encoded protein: CASSQDPLGLTDGYTF.

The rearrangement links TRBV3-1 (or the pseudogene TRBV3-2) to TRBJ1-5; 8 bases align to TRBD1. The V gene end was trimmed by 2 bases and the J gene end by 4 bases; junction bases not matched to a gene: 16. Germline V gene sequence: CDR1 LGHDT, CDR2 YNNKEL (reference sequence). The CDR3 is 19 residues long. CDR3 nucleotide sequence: TGTGCCAGCAGCCAATCCCAGAGGACAGGGCCGGTTGGGAATCAGCCCCAGCATTTT. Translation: CASSQSQRTGPVGNQPQHF.

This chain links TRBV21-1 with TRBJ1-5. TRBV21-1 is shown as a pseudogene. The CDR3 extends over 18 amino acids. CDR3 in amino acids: CASSKIKGWEGSSQPQHF. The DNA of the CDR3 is TGTGCCAGCAGCAAAATCAAAGGGTGGGAAGGGTCAAGTCAGCCCCAGCATTTT.

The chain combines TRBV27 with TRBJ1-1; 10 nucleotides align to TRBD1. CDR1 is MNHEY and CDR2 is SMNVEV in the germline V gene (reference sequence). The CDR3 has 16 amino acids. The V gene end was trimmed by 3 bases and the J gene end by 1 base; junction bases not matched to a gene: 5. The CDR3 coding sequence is TGTGCCAGCAGTTTTTCGACAGGGGGCTGGAACACTGAAGCTTTCTTT. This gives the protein CASSFSTGGWNTEAFF.